This entry lists 12 T cell receptor beta chains sequenced from one sample in a study of monozygotic twins with cystic fibrosis. Only in-frame clones appear in the TCRdb table, and some are missing; sequencing was by immunoSEQ multiplex PCR. The profile shows about 22,000 clones, 95% to 98% of them singletons. Sequencing was carried out using blood. Source of these receptors: a girl aged 10-17 years with cystic fibrosis.

This chain connects TRBV10-3 to TRBJ2-3; a possible D gene is TRBD2 (6 bases). This CDR3 has 14 amino acids. The germline V gene has CDR1 ENHRY and CDR2 SYGVKD. V was shortened by 5 bases and J by 2 bases, with 11 bases between the two germline ends. In DNA, the CDR3 is TGTGCCATCAGTTGGCGGGGATACACAGATACGCAGTATTTT. This sequence encodes CAISWRGYTDTQYF.

This clone has a single count. The chain uses TRBV7-8 and TRBJ2-7; 7 bases are shared with TRBD1. With 3 bases clipped from V and 3 bases from J, the junction kept 8 bases outside the gene matches. Germline values: CDR1 SGHVS, CDR2 FQNEAQ. This CDR3 comprises 15 residues. The CDR3: CASSLRDSSNYEQYF. The DNA for the CDR3 is TGTGCCAGCAGCTTGAGGGACAGCTCGAACTACGAGCAGTACTTC.

The rearrangement links TRBV28 to TRBJ2-7; D is perhaps TRBD1 or TRBD2 (5 bases each). The CDR3 is made up of 14 amino acids. CDR1 is MDHEN, CDR2 SYDVKM, per germline. V lost 7 bases, J lost 5 bases, and 18 bases lay in between. The CDR3 DNA sequence: TGTGCCAGCACTCCTCTCGGGACGGCACACGAGCAGTACTTC. Amino acids: CASTPLGTAHEQYF.

The rearrangement links TRBV2 to TRBJ2-7; D is perhaps TRBD2 (6 bases). From germline, CDR1 is SNHLY and CDR2 FYNNEI. V was cut by 7 bases and J by 3 bases, with 16 bases left in between. This CDR3 is 14 amino acids long. CDR3 nucleotide sequence: TGTGCCAGCACGGTTGCTGGGAGGCTCTACGAGCAGTACTTC. Amino acid sequence: CASTVAGRLYEQYF.

The gene calls are TRBV13 and TRBJ2-1; tentatively, D is TRBD2 (5 bases). This CDR3 has 15 amino acids. Per germline, CDR1 PRHDT and CDR2 FYEKMQ (reference sequence). V lost 6 bases and J 5 bases, leaving 17 bases between the germline ends. Here the CDR3 DNA reads TGTGCCAGCAGACGTACCCGCGAGGGAGACAATGAGCAGTTCTTC. As protein: CASRRTREGDNEQFF.

DNA for the CDR3: TGTGCCAGCAGCGTAGGTAGCGGGATGGGGGAGCAGTACTTC. Translation: CASSVGSGMGEQYF. This chain uses TRBV9 with TRBJ2-7; 8 positions match TRBD2. Per the germline V gene, CDR1 is SGDLS and CDR2 is YYNGEE. Trimming removed 0 bases from V and 7 bases from J; junction bases left unmatched: 6. The CDR3 loop spans 14 amino acids.

V gene TRBV5-4 combines with J gene TRBJ2-3, with 10 bases lining up with TRBD1. The CDR3 contains 15 residues. Germline assignment: CDR1 SGHNT and CDR2 YYREEE (reference sequence). V lost 4 bases and J lost 2; bases outside the gene matches: 4. CDR3 sequence: CASSLGQGITDTQYF. CDR3 DNA: TGTGCCAGCAGCCTGGGACAGGGGATCACAGATACGCAGTATTTT.

The J gene is TRBJ2-5, the V gene TRBV27; D not certain. CDR1 is MNHEY, CDR2 SMNVEV, per germline (reference sequence). The CDR3 has 15 amino acids. Trimming took off 3 bases at V and 3 bases at J, with 14 bases between the two ends. For the CDR3, the DNA is TGTGCCAGCAGTTTCTTAGCCAATCTTGAAGAGACCCAGTACTTC. As protein: CASSFLANLEETQYF.

This clone has only one observation. V is TRBV4-3 and J is TRBJ2-3; perhaps TRBD1 as D (6 bases). V lost 8 bases to trimming and J lost 3 bases, with 15 bases between them. Germline V gives CDR1 LGHNA, CDR2 YSLEER. The CDR3 runs 14 residues. As DNA, the CDR3 is TGCGCCAGCCCCCAGTCAGGGGCTACAGATACGCAGTATTTT. Protein sequence: CASPQSGATDTQYF.

This chain links TRBV2 with TRBJ2-1; D is undetermined. The CDR3 spans 14 residues. Between the trimmed V and J ends, which lost 2 bases and 3 bases, there was a span of 8 bases. The germline CDR1 and CDR2 sequences are SNHLY and FYNNEI. In DNA form, the CDR3 reads TGTGCCAGCAGTGAACCGGACGTCTACAATGAGCAGTTCTTC. This codes for CASSEPDVYNEQFF. Looking up the rest from reference TRBV2 and TRBJ2-1 gives the full variable domain: EPEVTQTPSHQVTQMGQEVILRCVPISNHLYFYWYRQILGQKVEFLVSFYNNEISEKSEIFDDQFSVERPDGSNFTLKIRSTKLEDSAMYFCASSEPDVYNEQFFGPGTRLTVL.

The chain uses TRBV25-1 and TRBJ2-1, with TRBD2 identical over 7 bases. The CDR3 is 15 residues long. Germline trimming cut 1 base from V and 2 bases from J; bases unmatched to any gene: 2. Germline CDR1 reads MGHDK; CDR2 reads SYGVNS. Written as DNA, the CDR3 is TGTGCCAGCAGTGAATGGAGCGGGACCTACAATGAGCAGTTCTTC. Protein sequence: CASSEWSGTYNEQFF.

This clone was counted a few times. CDR3 residues: CASSPGTAPYEQYV. The CDR3 region has the DNA TGTGCCAGCAGTCCCGGGACAGCTCCCTACGAGCAGTACGTC. V gene TRBV2 combines with J gene TRBJ2-7, with 7 bases fitting TRBD1. V was clipped by 5 bases and J by 2 bases; unmatched bases: 6. The CDR3 has 14 amino acids. CDR1 and CDR2 from the germline V gene are SNHLY and FYNNEI.